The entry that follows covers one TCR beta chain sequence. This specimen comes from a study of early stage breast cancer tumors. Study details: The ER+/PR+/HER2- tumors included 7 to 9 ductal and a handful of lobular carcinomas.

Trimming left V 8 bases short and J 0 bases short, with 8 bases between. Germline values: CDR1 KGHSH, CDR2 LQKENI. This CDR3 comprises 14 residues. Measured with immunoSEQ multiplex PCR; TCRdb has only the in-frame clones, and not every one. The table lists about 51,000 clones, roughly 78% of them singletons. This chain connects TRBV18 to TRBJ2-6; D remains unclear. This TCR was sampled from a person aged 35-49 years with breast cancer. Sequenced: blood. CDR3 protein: CASLRPSGANVLTF. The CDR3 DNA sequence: TGTGCCAGCCTACGACCCTCTGGGGCCAACGTCCTGACTTTC.